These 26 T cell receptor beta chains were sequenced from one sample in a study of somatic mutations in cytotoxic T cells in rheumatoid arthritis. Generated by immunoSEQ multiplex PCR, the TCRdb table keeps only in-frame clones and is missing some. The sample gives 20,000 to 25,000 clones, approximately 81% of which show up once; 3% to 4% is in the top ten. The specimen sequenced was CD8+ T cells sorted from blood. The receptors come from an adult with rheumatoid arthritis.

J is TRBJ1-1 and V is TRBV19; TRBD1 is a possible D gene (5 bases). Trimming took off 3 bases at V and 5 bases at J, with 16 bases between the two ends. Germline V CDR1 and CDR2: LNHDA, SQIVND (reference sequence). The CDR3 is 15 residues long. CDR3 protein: CASSMHEGAGTEAFF. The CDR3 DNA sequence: TGTGCCAGTAGTATGCATGAAGGGGCCGGAACTGAAGCTTTCTTT.

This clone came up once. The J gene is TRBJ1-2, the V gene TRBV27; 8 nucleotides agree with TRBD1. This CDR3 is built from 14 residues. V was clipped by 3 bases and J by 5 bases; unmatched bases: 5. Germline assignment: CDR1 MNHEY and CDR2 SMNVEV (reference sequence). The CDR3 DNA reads TGTGCCAGCAGTTTTCAGGGGGCAGTTTATGGCTACACCTTC. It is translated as CASSFQGAVYGYTF.

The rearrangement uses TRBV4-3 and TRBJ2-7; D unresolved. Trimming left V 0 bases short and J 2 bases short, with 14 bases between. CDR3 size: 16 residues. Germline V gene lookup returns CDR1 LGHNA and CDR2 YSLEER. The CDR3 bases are TGCGCCAGCAGCCAAGATCATACCCAGAGTCCCTACGAGCAGTACTTC. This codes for CASSQDHTQSPYEQYF.

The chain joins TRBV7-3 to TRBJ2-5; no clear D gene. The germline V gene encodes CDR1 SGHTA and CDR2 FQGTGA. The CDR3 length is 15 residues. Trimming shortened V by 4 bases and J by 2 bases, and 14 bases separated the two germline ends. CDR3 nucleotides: TGTGCCAGCAGCTCGGACGATGGGCTACAAGAGACCCAGTACTTC. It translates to CASSSDDGLQETQYF.

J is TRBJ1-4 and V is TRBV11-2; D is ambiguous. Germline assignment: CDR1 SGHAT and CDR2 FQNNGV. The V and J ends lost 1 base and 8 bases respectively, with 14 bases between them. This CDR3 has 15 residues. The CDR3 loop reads CASSLVVRESEKLFF. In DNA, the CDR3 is TGTGCCAGCAGCTTAGTGGTCCGGGAATCCGAAAAACTGTTTTTT.

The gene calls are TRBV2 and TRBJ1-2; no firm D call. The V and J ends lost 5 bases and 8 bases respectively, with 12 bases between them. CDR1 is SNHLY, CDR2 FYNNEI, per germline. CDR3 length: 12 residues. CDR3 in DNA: TGTGCCAGCAGTCCAGACATCGGAGGCTACACCTTC. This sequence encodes CASSPDIGGYTF.

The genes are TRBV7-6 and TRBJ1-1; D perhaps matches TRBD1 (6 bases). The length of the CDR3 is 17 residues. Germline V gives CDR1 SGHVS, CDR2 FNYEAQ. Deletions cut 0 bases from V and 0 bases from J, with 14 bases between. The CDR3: CASSLAPTGFMNTEAFF. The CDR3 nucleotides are TGTGCCAGCAGCTTAGCCCCAACAGGGTTTATGAACACTGAAGCTTTCTTT. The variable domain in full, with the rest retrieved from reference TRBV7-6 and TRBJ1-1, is GAGVSQSPRYKVTKRGQDVALRCDPISGHVSLYWYRQALGQGPEFLTYFNYEAQQDKSGLPNDRFSAERPEGSISTLTIQRTEQRDSAMYRCASSLAPTGFMNTEAFFGQGTRLTVV.

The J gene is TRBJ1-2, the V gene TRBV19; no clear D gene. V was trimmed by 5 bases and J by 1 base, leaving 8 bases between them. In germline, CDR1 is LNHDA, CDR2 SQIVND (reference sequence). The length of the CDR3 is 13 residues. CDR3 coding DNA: TGTGCCAGTAGTGCCGTAATTAACTATGGCTACACCTTC. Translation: CASSAVINYGYTF. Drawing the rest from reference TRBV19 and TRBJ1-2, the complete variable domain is DGGITQSPKYLFRKEGQNVTLSCEQNLNHDAMYWYRQDPGQGLRLIYYSQIVNDFQKGDIAEGYSVSREKKESFPLTVTSAQKNPTAFYLCASSAVINYGYTFGSGTRLTVV.

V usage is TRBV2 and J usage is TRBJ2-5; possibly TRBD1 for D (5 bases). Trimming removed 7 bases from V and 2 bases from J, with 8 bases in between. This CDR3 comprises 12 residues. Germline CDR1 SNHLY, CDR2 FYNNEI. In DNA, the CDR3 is TGTGCCAGCACCAGGGTACAAGAGACCCAGTACTTC. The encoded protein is CASTRVQETQYF.

This chain's CDR3 is CATNQGVRNSPLHF. As DNA, the CDR3 is TGTGCCACCAACCAGGGGGTGAGGAATTCACCCCTCCACTTT. This rearrangement joins TRBV7-2 to TRBJ1-6; 7 bases map to TRBD1. Trimming removed 10 bases from V and 7 bases from J; junction bases left unmatched: 10. This CDR3 region has 14 residues. Germline CDR1 reads SGHTA; CDR2 reads FQGNSA.

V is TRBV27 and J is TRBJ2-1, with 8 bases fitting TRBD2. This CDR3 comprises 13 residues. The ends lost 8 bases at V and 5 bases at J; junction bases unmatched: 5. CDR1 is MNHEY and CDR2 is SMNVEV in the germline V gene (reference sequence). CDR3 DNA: TGTGCCAGCCGGACTAGCTTCGACAATGAGCAGTTCTTC. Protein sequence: CASRTSFDNEQFF.

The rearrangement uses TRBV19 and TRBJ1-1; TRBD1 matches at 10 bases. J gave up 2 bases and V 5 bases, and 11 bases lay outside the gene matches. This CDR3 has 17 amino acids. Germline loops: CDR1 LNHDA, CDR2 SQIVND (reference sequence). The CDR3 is CASSYPPGQGLNTEAFF. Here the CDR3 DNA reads TGTGCCAGTAGTTATCCTCCGGGACAGGGGTTAAACACTGAAGCTTTCTTT.

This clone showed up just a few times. CDR3 coding DNA: TGTGCCATCAGTGAGGCCTCCTACGAGCAGTACTTC. Translated: CAISEASYEQYF. The rearrangement links TRBV10-3 to TRBJ2-7; D unresolved. Deletions cut 2 bases from V and 0 bases from J, with 2 bases between. The germline CDR1 and CDR2 sequences are ENHRY and SYGVKD. The CDR3 totals 12 residues.

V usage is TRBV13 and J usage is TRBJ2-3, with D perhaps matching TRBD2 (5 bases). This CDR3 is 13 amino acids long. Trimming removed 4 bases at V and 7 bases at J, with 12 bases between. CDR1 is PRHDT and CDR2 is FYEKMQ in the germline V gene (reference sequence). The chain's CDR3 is CASSSAGGNTQYF. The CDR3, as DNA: TGTGCCAGCAGCTCGGCGGGTGGTAATACGCAGTATTTT.

In nucleotides, the CDR3 is TGTGCCAGCAGCCCCTACCCGACAGAGCTCTTTACCATCCTCCACTTT. Amino acids: CASSPYPTELFTILHF. The chain has TRBV7-8 and TRBJ1-6; weak D call: TRBD1 (5 bases). V dropped 5 bases and J dropped 15 bases, with 26 bases sitting between them. Germline assignment: CDR1 SGHVS and CDR2 FQNEAQ. CDR3 length equals 16 residues.

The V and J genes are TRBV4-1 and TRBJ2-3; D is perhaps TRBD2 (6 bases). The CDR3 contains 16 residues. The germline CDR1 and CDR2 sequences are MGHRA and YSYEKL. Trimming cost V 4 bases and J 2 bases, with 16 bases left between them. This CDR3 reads CASSRTAGGDTDTQYF. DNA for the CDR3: TGCGCCAGCAGCCGAACTGCGGGCGGGGACACAGATACGCAGTATTTT.

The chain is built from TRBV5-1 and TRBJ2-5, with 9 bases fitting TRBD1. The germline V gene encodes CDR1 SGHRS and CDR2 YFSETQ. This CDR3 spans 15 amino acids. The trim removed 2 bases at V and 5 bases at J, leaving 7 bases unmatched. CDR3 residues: CASSFEQGAIETQYF. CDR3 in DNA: TGCGCCAGCAGCTTTGAACAGGGGGCGATTGAGACCCAGTACTTC.

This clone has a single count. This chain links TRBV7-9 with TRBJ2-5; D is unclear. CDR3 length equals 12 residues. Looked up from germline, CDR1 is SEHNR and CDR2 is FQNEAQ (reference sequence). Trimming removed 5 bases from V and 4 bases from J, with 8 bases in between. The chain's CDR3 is CASSPPGETQYF. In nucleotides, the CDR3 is TGTGCCAGCAGCCCGCCTGGAGAGACCCAGTACTTC.

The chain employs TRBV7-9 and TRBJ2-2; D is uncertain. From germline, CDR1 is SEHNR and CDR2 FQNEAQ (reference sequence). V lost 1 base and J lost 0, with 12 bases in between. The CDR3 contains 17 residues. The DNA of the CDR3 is TGTGCCAGCAGCTTAGGTCTATACAGCGCGAACACCGGGGAGCTGTTTTTT. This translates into CASSLGLYSANTGELFF. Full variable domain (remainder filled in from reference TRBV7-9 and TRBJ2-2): DTGVSQNPRHKITKRGQNVTFRCDPISEHNRLYWYRQTLGQGPEFLTYFQNEAQLEKSRLLSDRFSAERPKGSFSTLEIQRTEQGDSAMYLCASSLGLYSANTGELFFGEGSRLTVL.

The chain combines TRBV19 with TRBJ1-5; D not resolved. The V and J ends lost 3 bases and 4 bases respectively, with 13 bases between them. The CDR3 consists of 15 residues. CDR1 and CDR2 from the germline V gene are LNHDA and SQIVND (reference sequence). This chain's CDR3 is CASSMSGVLNQPQHF. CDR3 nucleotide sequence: TGTGCCAGTAGTATGAGCGGCGTCCTGAATCAGCCCCAGCATTTT.

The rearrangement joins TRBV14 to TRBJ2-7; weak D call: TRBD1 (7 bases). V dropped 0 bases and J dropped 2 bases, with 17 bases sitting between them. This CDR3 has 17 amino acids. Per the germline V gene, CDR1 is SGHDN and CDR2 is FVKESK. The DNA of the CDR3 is TGTGCCAGCAGCCAAGAGTGGGGGGACAGACATACCTACGAGCAGTACTTC. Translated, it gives CASSQEWGDRHTYEQYF.

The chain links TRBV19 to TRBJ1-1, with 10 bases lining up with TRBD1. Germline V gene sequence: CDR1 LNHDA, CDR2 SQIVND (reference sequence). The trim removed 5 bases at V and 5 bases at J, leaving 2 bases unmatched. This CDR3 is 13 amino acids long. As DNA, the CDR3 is TGTGCCAGTAGTCCGGACAGGGGGACTGAAGCTTTCTTT. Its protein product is CASSPDRGTEAFF.

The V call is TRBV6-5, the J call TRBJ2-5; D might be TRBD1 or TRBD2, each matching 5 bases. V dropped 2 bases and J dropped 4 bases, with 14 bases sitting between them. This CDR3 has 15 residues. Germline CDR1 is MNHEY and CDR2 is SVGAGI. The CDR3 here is CASSYPGTDGETQYF. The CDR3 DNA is TGTGCCAGCAGTTACCCCGGGACGGACGGAGAGACCCAGTACTTC.

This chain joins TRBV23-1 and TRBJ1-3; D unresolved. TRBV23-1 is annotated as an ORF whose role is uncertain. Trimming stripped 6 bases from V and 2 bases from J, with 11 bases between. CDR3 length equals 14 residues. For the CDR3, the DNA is TGCGCCAGCAGACAAGGCAGGCCTGGAAACACCATATATTTT. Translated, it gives CASRQGRPGNTIYF.

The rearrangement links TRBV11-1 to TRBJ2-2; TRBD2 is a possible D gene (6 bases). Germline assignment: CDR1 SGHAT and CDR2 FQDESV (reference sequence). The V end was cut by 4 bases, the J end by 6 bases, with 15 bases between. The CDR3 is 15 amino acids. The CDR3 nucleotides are TGTGCCAGCAGCTGGGGGGTTCTGGGAGCCGGGGAGCTGTTTTTT. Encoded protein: CASSWGVLGAGELFF.

CDR3 coding DNA: TGTGCCAGCAGCCCCGTCGGCGGGTGGGGCCTGGTCGACGAGCAGTACTTC. This gives the protein CASSPVGGWGLVDEQYF. The V call is TRBV5-6, the J call TRBJ2-7; D may match TRBD1 or TRBD2 (5 bases each). The CDR3 contains 17 residues. Germline CDR1 is SGHDT and CDR2 is YYEEEE. Trimming left V 4 bases short and J 5 bases short, with 25 bases between.